The rows below give T cell receptor beta chains drawn from one sample of a study of blood T cell repertoires in COVID-19. Data came from immunoSEQ multiplex PCR; TCRdb stores just in-frame clones and leaves some out. The table has 150,000 to 250,000 clones, 80% to 85% seen once; the top ten hold less than 9.5%. Specimen: PBMCs or T cells enriched from blood (not recorded which). These receptors came from a man in his forties or fifties who had recovered from COVID-19. Both conserved end residues are part of each CDR3. A D gene is named only where the DNA matches it firmly. Clone sizes are given selectively: once, few, many, or a class where the clone is expanded.

>NA|TRBV30|few|TRBJ2-1
CAATSSYNEQFF
TGTGCCGCAACGAGCTCCTACAATGAGCAGTTCTTC
>NA|TRBV12-3/TRBV12-4|NA|TRBJ1-1
CASSSQGRQAFF
TGTGCCAGCAGTTCCCAGGGGCGTCAGGCTTTCTTT
>TRBD2|TRBV9|NA|TRBJ2-3
CASGSGGVDTQYF
TGTGCCAGTGGGAGCGGGGGGGTGGATACGCAGTATTTT
>TRBD2|TRBV6-2/TRBV6-3|few|TRBJ2-1
CASSYNLKTGTSGGGYEQFF
TGTGCCAGCAGTTACAACCTAAAAACCGGGACTAGCGGGGGCGGTTATGAGCAGTTCTTC
>NA|TRBV5-5|NA|TRBJ1-2
CASSRAVTNYGYTF
TGTGCCAGCAGCCGCGCCGTCACTAACTATGGCTACACCTTC
>NA|TRBV15|NA|TRBJ2-1
CATSSPLMRSYNEQFF
TGTGCCACCAGCTCCCCCTTGATGCGTTCCTACAATGAGCAGTTCTTC
>NA|TRBV30|NA|TRBJ1-1
CASMRHPNAEAFF
TGTGCCTCAATGCGACATCCGAACGCTGAAGCTTTCTTT
>NA|TRBV5-1|NA|TRBJ2-3
CASSGQDSTDTQYF
TGCGCCAGCAGTGGTCAGGATAGCACAGATACGCAGTATTTT
>TRBD1|TRBV20-1|NA|TRBJ2-1
CSASARQGLTHNEQFF
TGCAGTGCTAGTGCAAGACAGGGCTTGACTCACAATGAGCAGTTCTTC
>NA|TRBV19|NA|TRBJ1-5
CASSKQDYSNQPQHF
TGTGCCAGTAGTAAACAGGACTATAGCAATCAGCCCCAGCATTTT